The clone carrying this T cell receptor (beta chain) is deemed medium-sized. The antigen is not known. Germline CDR1 LGHNA, CDR2 YSLEER. V shed 2 bases and J 3 bases; nucleotides not matched to a gene: 9. The CDR3 contains 16 residues. Study-level findings and limits: Tumor Treg TCRs overlapped most with tumor naive CD4+ cells.

A single record per CDR3 protein comes from TCRdb applying MiXCR to the 5' RACE reads. The sample lists tens of thousands of distinct CDR3 sequences, approximately 25% occurring once. This sequence originates from a female donor with breast cancer. The sequenced sample was naive CD4+ T cells sorted from a lymph node. The subset denotes: naive CD4+ T cells, CD4+CD45RA+CD25-. The genes are TRBV4-3 and TRBJ2-7; 8 bases map to TRBD1. CDR3 region: CASSQSGTGSDYEQYF. The CDR3 DNA reads TGCGCCAGCAGCCAATCCGGGACAGGCTCAGACTACGAGCAGTACTTC.